This TCR beta chain was captured by sequencing in a study of shared clonotypes between healthy human individuals. Overall study: The plates for each donor numbered three CD4 naive, three CD4 memory, two CD8 naive and one CD8 memory.

Germline V lookup: CDR1 MDHEN, CDR2 SYDVKM. V was cut by 8 bases and J by 3 bases, with 22 bases left in between. The CDR3 extends over 16 amino acids. The assay was carried out at the deep level. Sequenced by immunoSEQ multiplex PCR; TCRdb stores in-frame clones only, minus some. Of about 190,000 clones in the sample, about 66% were seen once. The material sequenced was memory CD4+ T cells sorted from blood. Sample subset: CD45RA-negative fraction. This chain uses TRBV28 with TRBJ2-5, with D perhaps TRBD1 (6 bases). The TCR comes from a man aged 25-45 years in good health. The CDR3 is CASSVWAGGAKETQYF. CDR3 bases: TGTGCCAGCTCAGTATGGGCTGGGGGCGCGAAAGAGACCCAGTACTTC.